A single T cell receptor beta chain is shown here with its context. Sequence at one end of the junction differs from germline and may be a read error. This sample was included in a study of blood T cell repertoires in COVID-19. The overall study: Both acute and convalescent COVID-19 samples were obtained from the United States, Italy and Spain.

This CDR3 is 16 amino acids long. The germline gives CDR1 SEHNR, CDR2 FQNEAQ (reference sequence). Some clones are missing from TCRdb's copy, which holds only in-frame ones; the method was immunoSEQ multiplex PCR. The table lists about 360,000 clones, about 89% of them singletons. Categorization into cohorts depended on clinical history that participants reported. The specimen was PBMCs or T cells enriched from blood (not recorded which). This clonotype was obtained from a middle-aged man in a cohort exposed to, infected with or recovered from COVID-19 (not recorded which). The chain uses TRBV7-9 and TRBJ2-7; D is perhaps TRBD2 (5 bases). CDR3 protein: CVSSLSNSGSPYEQYF. CDR3 nucleotides: TGTGTCAGCAGCTTATCTAATTCGGGATCCCCCTACGAGCAGTACTTC.